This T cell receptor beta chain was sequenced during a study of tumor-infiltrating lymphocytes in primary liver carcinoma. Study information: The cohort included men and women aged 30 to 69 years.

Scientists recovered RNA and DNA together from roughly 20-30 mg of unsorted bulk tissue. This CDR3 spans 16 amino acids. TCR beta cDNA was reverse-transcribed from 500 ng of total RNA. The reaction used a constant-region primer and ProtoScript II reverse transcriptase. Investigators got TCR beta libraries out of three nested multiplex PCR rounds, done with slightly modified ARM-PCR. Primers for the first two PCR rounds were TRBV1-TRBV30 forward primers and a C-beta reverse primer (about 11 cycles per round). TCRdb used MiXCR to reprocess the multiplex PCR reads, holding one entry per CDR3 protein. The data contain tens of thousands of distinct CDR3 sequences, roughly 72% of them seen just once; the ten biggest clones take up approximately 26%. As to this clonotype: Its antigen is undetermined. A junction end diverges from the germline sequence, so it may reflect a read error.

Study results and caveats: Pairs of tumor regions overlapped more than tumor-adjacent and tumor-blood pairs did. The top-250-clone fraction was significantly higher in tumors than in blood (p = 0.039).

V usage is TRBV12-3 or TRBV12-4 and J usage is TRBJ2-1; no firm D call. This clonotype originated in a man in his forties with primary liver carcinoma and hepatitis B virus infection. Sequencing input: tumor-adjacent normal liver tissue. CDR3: CASSPLFGRSNNEHFF. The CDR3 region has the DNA TGTGCCAGCAGTCCTTTGTTCGGACGGTCCAACAATGAGCACTTCTTC.